Given below is one T cell receptor (beta chain) in context. These data come from a study of blood T cell repertoires in COVID-19. Clones were sequenced by immunoSEQ multiplex PCR, and TCRdb holds only the in-frame ones, with some missing. This table holds some 100,000 clones, 80% to 95% found once. V gave up 6 bases and J gave up 7 bases, with 9 bases separating them. This CDR3 comprises 12 residues. The receptor was derived from a man in his forties or fifties with active COVID-19. Sequencing used peripheral blood. V gene TRBV12-3 or TRBV12-4 combines with J gene TRBJ2-2; D not certain. CDR3: CASSLGGGELFF. The DNA for the CDR3 is TGTGCCAGCAGCCTTGGCGGCGGGGAGCTGTTTTTT.